Given below is one TCR beta chain in context. The antigen is undetermined. This entry is derived from a study of cytomegalovirus exposure and HLA in healthy donors. Study results and caveats: It was reportedly the case that the classifier diagnosed cytomegalovirus status with high specificity and sensitivity.

The repertoire was sequenced with immunoSEQ multiplex PCR; TCRdb's copy has only in-frame clones and lacks some. The table includes under 200,000 clones, approximately 87% detected once. Source material: PBMCs. The clonotype was recovered from a woman aged 25 to 39 in good health and CMV-seronegative.

Here the CDR3 reads CASSQVGLPYEQYF. The CDR3 coding sequence is TGTGCCAGCAGCCAAGTCGGTCTCCCCTACGAGCAGTACTTC. The chain combines TRBV7-9 with TRBJ2-7, with D unclear. CDR3 length: 14 residues. Trimming stripped 5 bases from V and 2 bases from J, with 13 bases between. The V gene's germline CDR1 is SEHNR and CDR2 FQNEAQ (reference sequence).